The 8 T cell receptor beta chains listed next were all sequenced from one sample in a study of blood T cells in healthy people across ages (dated by TCRdb to the mid-2010s). Library preparation used 5' RACE. The instrument was an Illumina HiSeq 2500. A second about 7 to 11 cycle PCR used a sample-barcoded 5' primer and a J-beta primer mix. Through fastp at Q25 and MiXCR, TCRdb rebuilt clones from the public reads, retaining in-frame beta chains. Rows merge per CDR3 protein into single entries with the most common DNA and genes. This sample gives 800,000 to 1,000,000 distinct CDR3 sequences in total; 45% to 50% of them show up just once. The ten largest account for 13% of the sample. Sequenced material: blood. These receptors originate from a man aged 25-40 years in good health.

This clonotype was counted a few times. The chain combines TRBV5-4 with TRBJ2-7; D remains ambiguous. This CDR3 has 15 amino acids. Germline V gives CDR1 SGHNT, CDR2 YYREEE (reference sequence). The germline V and J ends were trimmed by 5 bases and 3 bases, with 18 bases remaining between them. The CDR3 DNA is TGTGCCAGCAGTTCTACGGACGAGAACCTCTACGAGCAGTACTTC. This sequence encodes CASSSTDENLYEQYF.

This clonotype was recorded many times. This rearrangement joins TRBV7-9 to TRBJ2-1, with TRBD2 matching 8 bases. Trimming removed 7 bases from V and 4 bases from J; junction bases left unmatched: 6. CDR3 length: 14 residues. The germline gives CDR1 SEHNR, CDR2 FQNEAQ (reference sequence). The chain's CDR3 is CASTRSGAYNEQFF. In DNA form, the CDR3 reads TGTGCCAGCACCCGTAGCGGGGCTTACAATGAGCAGTTCTTC.

The chain combines TRBV6-6 with TRBJ2-3; 11 positions agree with TRBD2. CDR3 size: 17 residues. V was clipped by 4 bases and J by 5 bases; unmatched bases: 11. The V gene's germline CDR1 is MNHNY and CDR2 SVGAGI (reference sequence). CDR3 amino acids: CASSSWGSGGALDTQYF. CDR3 in DNA: TGTGCCAGCAGTTCCTGGGGTAGCGGGGGGGCCTTAGATACGCAGTATTTT.

J is TRBJ2-1 and V is TRBV5-4; 12 bases align to TRBD2. The CDR3 length is 17 residues. V was clipped by 5 bases and J by 3 bases; unmatched bases: 9. Germline V gene sequence: CDR1 SGHNT, CDR2 YYREEE (reference sequence). CDR3 sequence reads: CASSSGLAGNLYNEQFF. The CDR3 DNA is TGTGCCAGCAGTTCCGGACTAGCGGGAAACCTCTACAATGAGCAGTTCTTC.

This clonotype was counted only a few times. The chain links TRBV29-1 to TRBJ1-2; D gene uncertain. CDR1 and CDR2 (germline): SQVTM, ANQGSEA. The CDR3 covers 13 residues. V lost 7 bases and J lost 4, with 16 bases in between. In DNA, the CDR3 is TGCAGCGCCCCACGACATGGACCCTATGGCTACACCTTC. Translation: CSAPRHGPYGYTF.

The chain couples TRBV11-2 to TRBJ2-7; TRBD1 or TRBD2 may be the D gene (5 bases each). Germline assignment: CDR1 SGHAT and CDR2 FQNNGV. The V end lost 0 bases, the J end lost 3 bases, and 21 bases lay between the germline ends. The CDR3 covers 18 residues. CDR3 coding DNA: TGTGCCAGCAGCTTAGACCTCGGTCCCGGGACGGGTCTCTACGAGCAGTACTTC. Translation: CASSLDLGPGTGLYEQYF.

V and J are TRBV20-1 and TRBJ1-2; D unresolved. Per germline, CDR1 DFQATT and CDR2 SNEGSKA (reference sequence). The CDR3 consists of 13 residues. V was pared by 0 bases and J by 5 bases, with 10 bases between. Written as DNA, the CDR3 is TGCAGTGCTAGAGAGGGGTGGAGGTATGGCTACACCTTC. Translated, it gives CSAREGWRYGYTF.

This sequence joins TRBV5-6 and TRBJ2-4, with a possible D match to TRBD2 (5 bases). This CDR3 contains 14 residues. The germline CDR1 and CDR2 sequences are SGHDT and YYEEEE. Between the trimmed V and J ends, which lost 2 bases and 4 bases, there was a span of 10 bases. This CDR3 is CASSLAVIKNIQYF. Written as DNA, the CDR3 is TGTGCCAGCAGCTTAGCGGTCATTAAAAACATTCAGTACTTC. Full variable domain (rest looked up from reference TRBV5-6 and TRBJ2-4): DAGVTQSPTHLIKTRGQQVTLRCSPKSGHDTVSWYQQALGQGPQFIFQYYEEEERQRGNFPDRFSGHQFPNYSSELNVNALLLGDSALYLCASSLAVIKNIQYFGAGTRLSVL.